Below are 19 T cell receptor beta chains sequenced from a single sample in a study of blood T cell repertoires in COVID-19. Repertoires were generated with immunoSEQ multiplex PCR, while TCRdb's copy carries only in-frame clones and drops some. The sample carries 100,000 to 150,000 clones, approximately 80% recorded once. Specimen: peripheral blood. The receptors here all came from a man aged 55 to 70 with acute or convalescent COVID-19.

The chain recombines TRBV7-9 with TRBJ1-3, with 12 bases fitting TRBD1. There are 17 residues in the CDR3. V was pared by 5 bases and J by 3 bases, with 8 bases of the junction left unmatched. CDR1 SEHNR and CDR2 FQNEAQ come from the germline V gene (reference sequence). DNA for the CDR3: TGTGCCAGCAGCAAAGGGGACAGGGGGCAAGTTGGAAACACCATATATTTT. This sequence encodes CASSKGDRGQVGNTIYF.

The chain employs TRBV28 and TRBJ2-3; TRBD2 matches 8 bases. Germline CDR1 is MDHEN and CDR2 is SYDVKM. This CDR3 is built from 15 residues. Trimming took 4 bases from V and 4 from J; bases not matched to a gene: 7. CDR3 sequence: CASSWSGSRADTQYF. The CDR3 DNA reads TGTGCCAGCAGTTGGAGCGGGAGTAGGGCAGATACGCAGTATTTT.

The V gene is TRBV12-3 or TRBV12-4, the J gene TRBJ2-7; 10 bases agree with TRBD1. This CDR3 has 13 amino acids. V gave up 6 bases and J gave up 4 bases; unmatched junction bases: 3. In nucleotides, the CDR3 is TGTGCCAGCAGGCCGGGACAGGGGTACGAGCAGTACTTC. Encoded protein: CASRPGQGYEQYF.

The V and J genes are TRBV7-2 and TRBJ1-5; TRBD1 might be the D (6 bases). V was pared by 5 bases and J by 7 bases, with 18 bases between. From germline, CDR1 is SGHTA and CDR2 FQGNSA. CDR3 size: 15 residues. CDR3 nucleotides: TGTGCCAGCAGCGCGAGGGGGGGGTTATTGCAGCCCCAGCATTTT. Translated: CASSARGGLLQPQHF.

This clone was counted once. This chain connects TRBV21-1 to TRBJ2-1; the D call TRBD2 from the table was never checked on the DNA. TRBV21-1 is given as a pseudogene. The CDR3 has 17 amino acids. The CDR3 protein is CASSNLWRSRSYNEQFF. Written as DNA, the CDR3 is TGTGCCAGCAGCAATCTTTGGCGGAGCCGCTCCTACAATGAGCAGTTCTTC.

This clone was seen just once. V and J are TRBV30 and TRBJ1-6, with 8 bases lining up with TRBD1. CDR1 is GTSNPN and CDR2 is SVGIG in the germline V gene (reference sequence). CDR3 length: 14 residues. After removal of 3 bases from V and 7 bases from J, the junction contained 5 bases not matched to a gene. The chain's CDR3 is CAWRFRGPNSPLHF. As DNA, the CDR3 is TGTGCCTGGAGGTTCAGGGGGCCAAATTCACCCCTCCACTTT.

The CDR3 DNA is TGTGCCACCAGTGATCCGGGACAGGGAGGCGCTCAGCCCCAGCATTTT. This encodes CATSDPGQGGAQPQHF. This chain links TRBV24-1 with TRBJ1-5; 9 bases fit TRBD1. Germline V CDR1 and CDR2: KGHDR, SFDVKD. After removal of 3 bases from V and 6 bases from J, the junction contained 8 bases not matched to a gene. The CDR3 is 16 residues long.

The sample holds one count of this clone. The chain links TRBV25-1 to TRBJ1-6; 8 positions agree with TRBD1. Unmatched junction bases numbered 7, after V lost 8 bases and J lost 7 bases. The CDR3 is 14 amino acids. Germline assignment: CDR1 MGHDK and CDR2 SYGVNS. The CDR3 nucleotides are TGTGCCAGCCAGGGGGACAGGAGGAATTCACCCCTCCACTTT. It is translated as CASQGDRRNSPLHF.

The chain is built from TRBV6-6 and TRBJ1-1; 9 bases fit TRBD1. CDR3 length: 14 residues. J lost 1 base, V lost 6 bases, and 3 bases had no gene match. The germline CDR1 and CDR2 sequences are MNHNY and SVGAGI (reference sequence). The CDR3 loop reads CASRTTGGNTEAFF. In DNA form, the CDR3 reads TGTGCCAGCAGGACGACAGGGGGGAACACTGAAGCTTTCTTT.

J is TRBJ1-3 and V is TRBV28; TRBD1 is a possible D gene (5 bases). The CDR3 covers 14 residues. Per germline, CDR1 MDHEN and CDR2 SYDVKM. Trimming left V 6 bases short and J 4 bases short, with 13 bases between. CDR3 bases: TGTGCCAGCAGCCCCAGGGTCTCGGGAAACACCATATATTTT. Translating it yields CASSPRVSGNTIYF.

The gene calls are TRBV5-1 and TRBJ2-5; TRBD2 matches at 10 bases. Losses at the gene ends were 3 bases for V and 5 bases for J; bases not matched to a gene: 4. The CDR3 sequence is 14 residues long. Germline V gene data show CDR1 as SGHRS and CDR2 as YFSETQ. DNA for the CDR3: TGCGCCAGCAGCTCTTTAGCGGGAGGTGAGACCCAGTACTTC. Its translation: CASSSLAGGETQYF.

This chain connects TRBV7-3 to TRBJ1-2; 7 nucleotides match TRBD1. This CDR3 is 15 amino acids long. The V gene end was trimmed by 5 bases and the J gene end by 8 bases; junction bases not matched to a gene: 14. Germline-derived CDR1 and CDR2 are SGHTA and FQGTGA. CDR3 region: CASSKGSTGSGGYTF. In nucleotides, the CDR3 is TGTGCCAGCAGCAAAGGGTCGACAGGGTCTGGCGGCTACACCTTC.

This clone came up once. The J gene is TRBJ1-1, the V gene TRBV23-1; D might be TRBD1 (5 bases). TRBV23-1 is known as an ORF, though its function is uncertain. The CDR3 totals 15 residues. V lost 2 bases and J 6 bases, leaving 16 bases between the germline ends. This CDR3 reads CASSQGRVRLPEAFF. In nucleotides, the CDR3 is TGCGCCAGCAGTCAAGGCAGGGTGCGATTACCTGAAGCTTTCTTT.

This clone showed up just a few times. The genes are TRBV5-1 and TRBJ1-2; D gene unclear. This CDR3 region has 13 residues. Germline loops: CDR1 SGHRS, CDR2 YFSETQ. V dropped 0 bases and J dropped 7 bases, with 10 bases sitting between them. CDR3 bases: TGCGCCAGCAGCTTGGGCTTGACGGGTGGCTACACCTTC. This gives the protein CASSLGLTGGYTF.

The chain couples TRBV5-8 to TRBJ1-1; possibly TRBD1 for D (5 bases). With 4 bases removed from V and 6 bases from J, the gap between germline ends came to 13 bases. Germline V gene data show CDR1 as SGHTS and CDR2 as YDEGEE. The CDR3 totals 13 residues. CDR3 nucleotides: TGTGCCAGCAGCCCCGGGGGGGGACCTGAAGCTTTCTTT. It yields the protein CASSPGGGPEAFF.

The chain has TRBV19 and TRBJ1-5; D possibly corresponds to TRBD1 (6 bases). Between the trimmed V and J ends, which lost 1 base and 3 bases, there was a span of 13 bases. There are 16 residues in the CDR3. Germline values: CDR1 LNHDA, CDR2 SQIVND (reference sequence). CDR3 sequence reads: CASSIVGTSLNQPQHF. The CDR3 DNA reads as TGTGCCAGTAGTATAGTTGGGACATCTCTCAATCAGCCCCAGCATTTT.

The chain is built from TRBV11-2 and TRBJ2-7, with TRBD1 matching over 7 bases. This CDR3 region has 13 residues. Looked up from germline, CDR1 is SGHAT and CDR2 is FQNNGV. Trimming took 5 bases from V and 5 from J; bases not matched to a gene: 6. In DNA, the CDR3 is TGTGCCAGCAGCCCCGCAGGGGGTGACGAGCAGTACTTC. Its translation is CASSPAGGDEQYF.

This chain connects TRBV14 to TRBJ1-2, with no clear D. This CDR3 is built from 14 residues. The germline V and J ends were trimmed by 0 bases and 2 bases, with 7 bases remaining between them. Germline assignment: CDR1 SGHDN and CDR2 FVKESK. CDR3 nucleotide sequence: TGTGCCAGCAGCCAAGAGAGAGGGAACTATGGCTACACCTTC. Translated: CASSQERGNYGYTF.

The chain uses TRBV2 and TRBJ2-1; 8 bases map to TRBD1. The germline CDR1 and CDR2 sequences are SNHLY and FYNNEI. V lost 1 base and J lost 8; bases outside the gene matches: 4. This CDR3 is 14 amino acids long. CDR3 sequence (DNA): TGTGCCAGCAGTGAAGGGACAGGGTACGATGAGCAGTTCTTC. Protein product: CASSEGTGYDEQFF.